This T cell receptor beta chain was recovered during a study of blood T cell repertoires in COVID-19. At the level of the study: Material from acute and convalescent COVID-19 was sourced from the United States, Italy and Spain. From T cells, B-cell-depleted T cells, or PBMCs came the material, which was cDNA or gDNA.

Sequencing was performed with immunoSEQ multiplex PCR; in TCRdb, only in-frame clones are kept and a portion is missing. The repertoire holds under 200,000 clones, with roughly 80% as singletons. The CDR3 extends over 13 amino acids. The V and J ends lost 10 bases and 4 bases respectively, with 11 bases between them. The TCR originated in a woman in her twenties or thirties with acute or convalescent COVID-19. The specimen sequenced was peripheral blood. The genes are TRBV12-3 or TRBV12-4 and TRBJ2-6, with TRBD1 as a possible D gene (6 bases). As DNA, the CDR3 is TGTGCCATCTCAGGGGACGGGGCCAACGTCCTGACTTTC. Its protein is CAISGDGANVLTF.